Below are 8 T cell receptor beta chains sequenced from a single sample in a study of T-cell reconstitution after alpha-beta-depleted transplantation in children. A library of TCRbeta sequences, prepared with unique molecular identifiers, was generated. MiXCR, applied by TCRdb to the PCR reads, yields one record per CDR3 protein. Among roughly 340,000 distinct CDR3 sequences listed, around 15% were seen once. The sample here was PBMCs, mostly from graft donor cells, taken 360 days after TCRalphabeta/CD19-depleted stem cell transplant. The source of these receptors is a male patient between 2 and 15 years old who had a stem cell transplant for acute lymphoblastic leukemia, so the T cells may come from the graft donor.

This clonotype was observed many times. The chain has TRBV6-5 and TRBJ2-7; no reliable D call. Between the trimmed V and J ends, which lost 2 bases and 0 bases, there was a span of 11 bases. There are 15 residues in the CDR3. Germline CDR1 and CDR2: MNHEY and SVGAGI. The CDR3 sequence: CASSYGLRSSYEQYF. CDR3 in DNA: TGTGCCAGCAGTTACGGCCTACGTAGCTCCTACGAGCAGTACTTC.

The rearrangement joins TRBV29-1 to TRBJ2-3; possible D gene TRBD2, 6 bases. Trimming took off 7 bases at V and 2 bases at J, with 13 bases between the two ends. In germline, CDR1 is SQVTM, CDR2 ANQGSEA. There are 13 residues in the CDR3. Here the CDR3 DNA reads TGCAGCGCGGGGGACTTGCTCACAGATACGCAGTATTTT. Amino acid sequence: CSAGDLLTDTQYF.

This clonotype occurred a few times. The CDR3 reads CASSFPWYDRVYNEQFF. The CDR3 DNA reads as TGTGCCAGCAGTTTCCCCTGGTATGACAGGGTATACAATGAGCAGTTCTTC. The chain joins TRBV28 to TRBJ2-1; 7 bases agree with TRBD1. CDR1 is MDHEN, CDR2 SYDVKM, per germline. The CDR3 spans 17 residues. J was trimmed by 4 bases and V by 3 bases; bases with no gene match: 12.

In its sample, this clonotype was seen a few times. The chain has TRBV9 and TRBJ2-2; D possibly corresponds to TRBD2 (5 bases). Germline-derived CDR1 and CDR2 are SGDLS and YYNGEE. V was clipped by 3 bases and J by 7 bases, with 13 bases between them. This CDR3 has 14 amino acids. CDR3 sequence: CASSASRADGELFF. CDR3 nucleotides: TGTGCCAGCAGCGCGTCGAGGGCGGACGGGGAGCTGTTTTTT.

This clonotype was found a few times. This sequence joins TRBV6-1 and TRBJ2-7, with D possibly being TRBD1 or TRBD2 (7 bases each). The V end was cut by 6 bases, the J end by 5 bases, with 20 bases between. The CDR3 is 15 residues long. Germline V CDR1 and CDR2: MNHNS, SASEGT. Here the CDR3 reads CASSQNPGGRDEQYF. DNA of the CDR3: TGTGCCAGCAGCCAAAACCCAGGGGGGAGGGACGAGCAGTACTTC.

This clonotype has ten or more counts. DNA for the CDR3: TGTGCCAGCAGTGCCCGGCCCTGGAAGAATGAGCAGTTCTTC. It is translated as CASSARPWKNEQFF. This chain connects TRBV6-1 to TRBJ2-1, with D hard to call. Trimming took off 4 bases at V and 7 bases at J, with 14 bases between the two ends. Germline assignment: CDR1 MNHNS and CDR2 SASEGT. The CDR3 contains 14 residues.

The V gene is TRBV7-9, the J gene TRBJ2-7; 7 bases are shared with TRBD1. Germline CDR1 is SEHNR and CDR2 is FQNEAQ (reference sequence). The CDR3 is made up of 15 amino acids. Trimming at V came to 1 base and at J to 4 bases, leaving 7 bases not matched to a gene. The CDR3 loop is CASSLDWGQLYEQYF. CDR3 DNA: TGTGCCAGCAGCTTAGATTGGGGACAGCTTTACGAGCAGTACTTC.

The table lists this clonotype with a few counts. The CDR3 sequence is CASSLGPLAEEFTDTQYF. CDR3 DNA sequence: TGTGCCAGCAGTTTAGGGCCTCTAGCGGAAGAATTCACAGATACGCAGTATTTT. The genes are TRBV12-3 or TRBV12-4 and TRBJ2-3; 7 bases line up with TRBD2. This CDR3 is built from 18 residues. V trimming: 1 base; J trimming: 2 bases; junction bases outside the gene matches: 12.